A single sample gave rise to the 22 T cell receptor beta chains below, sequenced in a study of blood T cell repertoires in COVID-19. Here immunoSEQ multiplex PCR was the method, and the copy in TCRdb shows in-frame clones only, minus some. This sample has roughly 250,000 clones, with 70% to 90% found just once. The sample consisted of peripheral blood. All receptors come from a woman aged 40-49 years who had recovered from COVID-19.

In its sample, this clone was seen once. For the CDR3, the DNA is TGCGCCAGCAGCTCCCTAGCGGGAGGGGAGTCGAATGAGCAGTTCTTC. It specifies CASSSLAGGESNEQFF. This rearrangement joins TRBV5-1 to TRBJ2-1; TRBD2 matches at 12 bases. J lost 7 bases, V lost 3 bases, and 8 bases had no gene match. CDR3 length: 16 residues. Germline V gene data show CDR1 as SGHRS and CDR2 as YFSETQ.

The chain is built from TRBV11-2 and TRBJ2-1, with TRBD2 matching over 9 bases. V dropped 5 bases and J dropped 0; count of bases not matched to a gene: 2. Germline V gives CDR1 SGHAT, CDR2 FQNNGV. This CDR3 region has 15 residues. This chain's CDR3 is CASSLSGSSYNEQFF. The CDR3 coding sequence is TGTGCCAGCAGCCTTAGCGGGAGCTCCTACAATGAGCAGTTCTTC.

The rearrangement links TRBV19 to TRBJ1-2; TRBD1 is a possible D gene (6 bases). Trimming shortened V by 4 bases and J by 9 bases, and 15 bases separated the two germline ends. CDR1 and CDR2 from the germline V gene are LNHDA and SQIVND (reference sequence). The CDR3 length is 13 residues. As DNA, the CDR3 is TGTGCCAGTAGTACCGACAGGAACCGTCGCTACACCTTC. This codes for CASSTDRNRRYTF.

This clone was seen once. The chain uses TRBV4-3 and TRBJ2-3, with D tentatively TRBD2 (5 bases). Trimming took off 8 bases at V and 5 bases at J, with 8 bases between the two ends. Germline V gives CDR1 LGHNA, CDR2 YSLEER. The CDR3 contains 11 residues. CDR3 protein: CASLGEDTQYF. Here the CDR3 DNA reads TGCGCCAGCCTCGGGGAAGATACGCAGTATTTT.

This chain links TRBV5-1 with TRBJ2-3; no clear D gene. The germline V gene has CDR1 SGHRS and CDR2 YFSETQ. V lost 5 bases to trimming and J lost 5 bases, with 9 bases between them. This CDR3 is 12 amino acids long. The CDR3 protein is CASSGELDTQYF. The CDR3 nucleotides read TGCGCCAGCAGTGGAGAACTAGATACGCAGTATTTT.

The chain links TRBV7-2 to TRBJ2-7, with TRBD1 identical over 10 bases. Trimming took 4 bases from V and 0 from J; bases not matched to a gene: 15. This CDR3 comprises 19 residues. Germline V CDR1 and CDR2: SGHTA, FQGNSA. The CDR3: CASSYRDRGWRSNSYEQYF. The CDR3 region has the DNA TGTGCCAGCAGCTACCGGGACAGGGGTTGGCGGTCTAACTCCTACGAGCAGTACTTC.

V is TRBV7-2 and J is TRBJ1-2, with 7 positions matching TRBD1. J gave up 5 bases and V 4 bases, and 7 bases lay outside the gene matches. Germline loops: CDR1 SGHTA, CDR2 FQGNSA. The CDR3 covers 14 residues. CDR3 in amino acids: CASSSRTGEYGYTF. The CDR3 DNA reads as TGTGCCAGCAGCTCGCGAACAGGGGAATATGGCTACACCTTC.

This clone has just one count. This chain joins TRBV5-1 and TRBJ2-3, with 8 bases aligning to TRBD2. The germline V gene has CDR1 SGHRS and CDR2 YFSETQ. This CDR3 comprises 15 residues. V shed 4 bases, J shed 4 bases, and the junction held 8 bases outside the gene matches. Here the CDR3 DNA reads TGCGCCAGCAGCGAAGGACAACTAGCGGCAGATACGCAGTATTTT. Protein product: CASSEGQLAADTQYF.

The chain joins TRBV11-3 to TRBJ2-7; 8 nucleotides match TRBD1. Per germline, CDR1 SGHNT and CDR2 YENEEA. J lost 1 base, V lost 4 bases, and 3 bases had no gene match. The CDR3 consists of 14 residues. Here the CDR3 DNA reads TGTGCCAGCAGCTCCACAGGGGGATCCTACGAGCAGTACTTC. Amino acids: CASSSTGGSYEQYF.

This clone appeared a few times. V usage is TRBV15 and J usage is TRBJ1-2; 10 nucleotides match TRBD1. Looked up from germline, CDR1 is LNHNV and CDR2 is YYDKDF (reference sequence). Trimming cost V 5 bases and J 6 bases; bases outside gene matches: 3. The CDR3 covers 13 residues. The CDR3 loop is CATSSDRGNGYTF. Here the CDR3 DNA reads TGTGCCACCAGCTCGGACAGGGGGAATGGCTACACCTTC.

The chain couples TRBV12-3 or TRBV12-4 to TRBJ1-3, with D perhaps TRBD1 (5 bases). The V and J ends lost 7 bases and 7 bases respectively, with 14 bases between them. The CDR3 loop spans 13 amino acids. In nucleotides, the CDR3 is TGTGCCAGCACCCTCCGGCGACAGAACACCATATATTTT. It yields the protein CASTLRRQNTIYF.

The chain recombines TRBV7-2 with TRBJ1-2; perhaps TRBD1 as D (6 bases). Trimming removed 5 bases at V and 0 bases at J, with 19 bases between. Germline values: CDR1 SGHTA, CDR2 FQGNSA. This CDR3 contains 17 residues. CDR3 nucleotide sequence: TGTGCCAGCAGCCCTTCGATGACAGGAAGGACTAACTATGGCTACACCTTC. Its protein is CASSPSMTGRTNYGYTF. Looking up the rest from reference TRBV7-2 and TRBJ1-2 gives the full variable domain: GAGVSQSPSNKVTEKGKDVELRCDPISGHTALYWYRQSLGQGLEFLIYFQGNSAPDKSGLPSDRFSAERTGGSVSTLTIQRTQQEDSAVYLCASSPSMTGRTNYGYTFGSGTRLTVV.

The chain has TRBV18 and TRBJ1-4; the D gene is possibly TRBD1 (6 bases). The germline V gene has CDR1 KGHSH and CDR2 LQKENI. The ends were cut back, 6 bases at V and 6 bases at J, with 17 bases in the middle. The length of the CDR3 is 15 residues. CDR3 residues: CASSRGQTEDEKLFF. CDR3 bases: TGTGCCAGCTCCCGAGGACAGACGGAGGATGAAAAACTGTTTTTT.

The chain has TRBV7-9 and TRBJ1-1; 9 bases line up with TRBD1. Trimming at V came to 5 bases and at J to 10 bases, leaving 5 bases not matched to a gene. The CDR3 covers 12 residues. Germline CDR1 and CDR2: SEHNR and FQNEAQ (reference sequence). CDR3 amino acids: CASSLGQGRAFF. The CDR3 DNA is TGTGCCAGCAGCCTCGGACAGGGGAGAGCTTTCTTT.

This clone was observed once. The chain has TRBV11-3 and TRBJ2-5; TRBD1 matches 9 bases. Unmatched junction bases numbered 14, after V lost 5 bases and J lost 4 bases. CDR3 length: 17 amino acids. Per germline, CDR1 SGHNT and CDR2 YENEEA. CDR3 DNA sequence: TGTGCCAGCAGCCCCGGGGACGGGACAGGGTATCTAGAGACCCAGTACTTC. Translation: CASSPGDGTGYLETQYF.

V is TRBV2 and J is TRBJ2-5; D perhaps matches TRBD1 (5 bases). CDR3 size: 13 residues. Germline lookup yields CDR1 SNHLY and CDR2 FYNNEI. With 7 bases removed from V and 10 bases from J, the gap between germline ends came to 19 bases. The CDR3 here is CASTLWPTGDQYF. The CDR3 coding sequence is TGTGCCAGCACCCTCTGGCCAACAGGTGACCAGTACTTC.

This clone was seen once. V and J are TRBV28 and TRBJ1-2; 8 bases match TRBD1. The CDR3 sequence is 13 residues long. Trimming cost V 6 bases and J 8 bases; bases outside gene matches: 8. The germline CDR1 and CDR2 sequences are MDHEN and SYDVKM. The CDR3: CASSTSGGWGYTF. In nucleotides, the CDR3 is TGTGCCAGCAGCACATCAGGGGGCTGGGGCTACACCTTC.

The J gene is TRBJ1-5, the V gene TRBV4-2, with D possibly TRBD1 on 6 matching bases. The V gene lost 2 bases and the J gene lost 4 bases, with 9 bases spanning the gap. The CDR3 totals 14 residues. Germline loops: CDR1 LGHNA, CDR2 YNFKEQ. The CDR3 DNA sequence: TGTGCCAGCAGCCAAAACAGGGTTAATCAGCCCCAGCATTTT. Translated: CASSQNRVNQPQHF.

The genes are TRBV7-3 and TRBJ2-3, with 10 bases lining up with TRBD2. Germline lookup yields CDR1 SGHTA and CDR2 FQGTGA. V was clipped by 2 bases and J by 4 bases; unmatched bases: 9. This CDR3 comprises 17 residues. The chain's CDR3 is CASSLWIAGGRADTQYF. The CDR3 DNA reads TGTGCCAGCAGCTTATGGATAGCGGGGGGTCGGGCAGATACGCAGTATTTT.

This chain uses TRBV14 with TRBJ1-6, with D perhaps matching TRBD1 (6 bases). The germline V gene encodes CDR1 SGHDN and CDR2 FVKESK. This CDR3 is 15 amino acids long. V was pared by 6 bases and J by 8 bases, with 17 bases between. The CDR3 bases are TGTGCCAGCAGTCGTGACATTGGACAGTATTCACCCCTCCACTTT. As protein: CASSRDIGQYSPLHF.

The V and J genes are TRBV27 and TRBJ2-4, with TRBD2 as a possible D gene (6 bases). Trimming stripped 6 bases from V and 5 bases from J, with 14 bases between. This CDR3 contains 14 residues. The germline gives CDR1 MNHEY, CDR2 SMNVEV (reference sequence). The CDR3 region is CASRTSPGQNIQYF. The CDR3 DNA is TGTGCCAGCAGGACTAGTCCGGGTCAAAACATTCAGTACTTC.

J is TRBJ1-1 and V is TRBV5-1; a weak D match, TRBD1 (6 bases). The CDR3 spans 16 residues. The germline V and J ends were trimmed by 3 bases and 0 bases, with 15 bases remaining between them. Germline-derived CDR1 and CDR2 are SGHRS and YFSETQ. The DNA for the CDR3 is TGCGCCAGCAGCTCTCTCGGACAGAGTATGAACACTGAAGCTTTCTTT. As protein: CASSSLGQSMNTEAFF.